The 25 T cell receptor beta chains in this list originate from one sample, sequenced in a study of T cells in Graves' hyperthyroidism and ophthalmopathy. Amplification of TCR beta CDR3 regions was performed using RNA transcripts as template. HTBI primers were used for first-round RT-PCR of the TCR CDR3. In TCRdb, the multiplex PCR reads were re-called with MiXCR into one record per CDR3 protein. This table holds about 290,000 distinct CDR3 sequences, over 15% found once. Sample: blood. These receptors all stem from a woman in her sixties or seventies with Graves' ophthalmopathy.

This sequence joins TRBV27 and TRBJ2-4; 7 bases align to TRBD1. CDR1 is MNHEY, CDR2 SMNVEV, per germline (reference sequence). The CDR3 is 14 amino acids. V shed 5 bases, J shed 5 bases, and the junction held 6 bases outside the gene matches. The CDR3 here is CASSLRTGQNIQYF. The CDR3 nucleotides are TGTGCCAGCAGTCTGAGGACAGGACAAAACATTCAGTACTTC.

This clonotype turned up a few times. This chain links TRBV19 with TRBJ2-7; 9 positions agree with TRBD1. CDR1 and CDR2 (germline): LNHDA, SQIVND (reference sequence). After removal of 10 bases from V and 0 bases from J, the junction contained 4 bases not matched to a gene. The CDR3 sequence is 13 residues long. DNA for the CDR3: TGTGCCACCTCGACAGGGGGCTCCTACGAGCAGTACTTC. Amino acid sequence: CATSTGGSYEQYF.

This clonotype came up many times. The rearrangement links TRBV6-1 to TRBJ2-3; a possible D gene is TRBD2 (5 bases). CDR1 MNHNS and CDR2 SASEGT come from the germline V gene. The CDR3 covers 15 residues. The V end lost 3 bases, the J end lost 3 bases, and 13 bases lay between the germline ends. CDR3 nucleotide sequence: TGTGCCAGCAGTGAGAGGCGGGCGCTAACAGATACGCAGTATTTT. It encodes CASSERRALTDTQYF.

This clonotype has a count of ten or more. CDR3 coding DNA: TGTGCCAGCAGCCATGGAGTGGACCCTTCCTACGAGCAGTACTTC. Protein: CASSHGVDPSYEQYF. J is TRBJ2-7 and V is TRBV3-1; unclear D gene. Germline V gives CDR1 LGHDT, CDR2 YNNKEL (reference sequence). The CDR3 is made up of 15 amino acids. The V and J ends lost 3 bases and 1 base respectively, with 13 bases between them.

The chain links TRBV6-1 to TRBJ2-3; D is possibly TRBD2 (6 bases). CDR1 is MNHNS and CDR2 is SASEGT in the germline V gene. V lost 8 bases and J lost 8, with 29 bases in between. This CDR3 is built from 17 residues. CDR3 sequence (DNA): TGTGCCAGCGCAAGCTTGGAAAGCGGGCGATTAGTCGGTACGCAGTATTTT. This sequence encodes CASASLESGRLVGTQYF.

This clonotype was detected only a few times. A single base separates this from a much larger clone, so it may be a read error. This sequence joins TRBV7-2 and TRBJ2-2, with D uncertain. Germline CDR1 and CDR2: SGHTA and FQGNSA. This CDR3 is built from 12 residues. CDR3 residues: CANSFHTGELFF. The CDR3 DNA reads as TGTGCCAACAGCTTTCATACCGGGGAGCTGTTTTTT.

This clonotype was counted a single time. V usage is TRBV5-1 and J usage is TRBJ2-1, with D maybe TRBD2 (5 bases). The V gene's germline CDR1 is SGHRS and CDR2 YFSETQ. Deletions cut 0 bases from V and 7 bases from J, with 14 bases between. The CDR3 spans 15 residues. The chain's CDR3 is CASSLVLASANEQFF. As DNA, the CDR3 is TGCGCCAGCAGCTTGGTTCTAGCCTCCGCAAATGAGCAGTTCTTC.

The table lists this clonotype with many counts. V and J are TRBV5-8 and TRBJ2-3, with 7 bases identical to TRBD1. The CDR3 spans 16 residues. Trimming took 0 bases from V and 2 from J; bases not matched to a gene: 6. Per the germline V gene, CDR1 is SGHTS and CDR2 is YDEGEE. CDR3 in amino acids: CASSLGLQGTTDTQYF. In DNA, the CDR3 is TGTGCCAGCAGCTTGGGCCTACAGGGGACCACAGATACGCAGTATTTT. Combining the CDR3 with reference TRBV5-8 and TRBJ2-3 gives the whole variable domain EAGVTQSPTHLIKTRGQQATLRCSPISGHTSVYWYQQALGLGLQFLLWYDEGEERNRGNFPPRFSGRQFPNYSSELNVNALELEDSALYLCASSLGLQGTTDTQYFGPGTRLTVL.

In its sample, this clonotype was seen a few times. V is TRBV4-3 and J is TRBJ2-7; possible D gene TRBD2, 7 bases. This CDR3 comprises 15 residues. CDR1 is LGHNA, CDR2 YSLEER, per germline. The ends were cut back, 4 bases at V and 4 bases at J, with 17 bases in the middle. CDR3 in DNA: TGCGCCAGCAGCCGCAATGGGGGGGCGGATTACGAGCAGTACTTC. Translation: CASSRNGGADYEQYF.

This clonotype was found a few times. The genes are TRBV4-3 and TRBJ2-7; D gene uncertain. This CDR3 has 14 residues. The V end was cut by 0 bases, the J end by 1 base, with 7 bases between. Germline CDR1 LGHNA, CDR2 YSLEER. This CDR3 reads CASSQDTSSYEQYF. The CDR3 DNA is TGCGCCAGCAGCCAAGACACTTCGTCCTACGAGCAGTACTTC.

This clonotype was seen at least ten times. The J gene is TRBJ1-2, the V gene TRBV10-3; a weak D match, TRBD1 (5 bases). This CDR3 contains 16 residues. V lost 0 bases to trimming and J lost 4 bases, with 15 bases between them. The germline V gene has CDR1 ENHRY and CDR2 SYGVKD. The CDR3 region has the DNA TGTGCCATCAGTGAGTCGGGGGGGAGTCGCACCTATGGCTACACCTTC. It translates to CAISESGGSRTYGYTF.

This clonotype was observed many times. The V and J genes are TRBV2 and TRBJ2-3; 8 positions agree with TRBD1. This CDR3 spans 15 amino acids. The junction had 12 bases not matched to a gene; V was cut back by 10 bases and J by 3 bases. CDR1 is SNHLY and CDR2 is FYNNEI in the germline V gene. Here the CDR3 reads CATSGQGAWTDTQYF. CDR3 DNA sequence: TGTGCCACCTCAGGACAGGGTGCGTGGACAGATACGCAGTATTTT.

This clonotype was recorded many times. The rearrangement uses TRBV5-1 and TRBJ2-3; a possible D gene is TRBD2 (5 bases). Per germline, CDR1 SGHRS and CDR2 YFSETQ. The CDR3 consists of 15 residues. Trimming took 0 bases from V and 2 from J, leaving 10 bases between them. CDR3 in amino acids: CASSLDRGDTDTQYF. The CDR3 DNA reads TGCGCCAGCAGCTTGGATCGGGGTGACACAGATACGCAGTATTTT. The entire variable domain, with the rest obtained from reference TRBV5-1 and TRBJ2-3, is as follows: KAGVTQTPRYLIKTRGQQVTLSCSPISGHRSVSWYQQTPGQGLQFLFEYFSETQRNKGNFPGRFSGRQFSNSRSEMNVSTLELGDSALYLCASSLDRGDTDTQYFGPGTRLTVL.

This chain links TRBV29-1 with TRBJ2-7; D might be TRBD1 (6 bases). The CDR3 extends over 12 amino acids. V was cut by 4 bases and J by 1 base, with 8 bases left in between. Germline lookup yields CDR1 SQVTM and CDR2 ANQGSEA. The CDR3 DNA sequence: TGCAGCGTTGGCGGACAGTCCTACGAGCAGTACTTC. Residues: CSVGGQSYEQYF.

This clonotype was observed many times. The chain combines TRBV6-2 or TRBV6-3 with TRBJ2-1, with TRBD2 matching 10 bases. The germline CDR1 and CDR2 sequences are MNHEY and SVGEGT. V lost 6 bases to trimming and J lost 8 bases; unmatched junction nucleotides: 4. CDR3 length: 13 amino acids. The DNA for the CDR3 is TGTGCCAGCAGACGGACTAGCGGCGATGAGCAGTTCTTC. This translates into CASRRTSGDEQFF.

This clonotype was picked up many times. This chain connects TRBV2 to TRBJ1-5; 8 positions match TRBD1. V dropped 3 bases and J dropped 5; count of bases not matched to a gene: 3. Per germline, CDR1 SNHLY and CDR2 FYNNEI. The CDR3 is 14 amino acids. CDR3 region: CASSDGRGHQPQHF. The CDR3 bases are TGTGCCAGCAGTGACGGCAGGGGGCATCAGCCCCAGCATTTT.

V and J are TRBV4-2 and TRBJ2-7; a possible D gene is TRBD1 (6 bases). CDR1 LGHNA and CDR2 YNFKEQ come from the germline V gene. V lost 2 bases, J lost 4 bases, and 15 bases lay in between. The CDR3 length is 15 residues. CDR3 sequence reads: CASSQLGQYVYEQYF. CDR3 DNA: TGTGCCAGCAGCCAACTTGGACAGTACGTTTACGAGCAGTACTTC.

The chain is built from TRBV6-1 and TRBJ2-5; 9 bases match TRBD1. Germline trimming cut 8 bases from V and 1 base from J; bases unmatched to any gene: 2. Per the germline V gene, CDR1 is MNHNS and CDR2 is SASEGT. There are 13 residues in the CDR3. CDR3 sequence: CASRTGVQETQYF. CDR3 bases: TGTGCCAGCCGGACAGGGGTCCAAGAGACCCAGTACTTC.

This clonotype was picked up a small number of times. This CDR3 reads CASSPPGAPEQYF. The CDR3 nucleotides are TGTGCCAGCTCACCACCGGGGGCACCCGAGCAGTACTTC. The V and J genes are TRBV18 and TRBJ2-7; possibly TRBD1 for D (6 bases). V shed 0 bases and J shed 6 bases, with 9 bases lying between them. The CDR3 is 13 amino acids. In germline, CDR1 is KGHSH, CDR2 LQKENI.

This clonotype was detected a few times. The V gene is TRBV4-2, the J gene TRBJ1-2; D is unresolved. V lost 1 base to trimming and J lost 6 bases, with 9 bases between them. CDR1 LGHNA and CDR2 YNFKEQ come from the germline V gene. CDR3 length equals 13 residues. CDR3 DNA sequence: TGTGCCAGCAGCCAAGGGGCGCCACATGGCTACACCTTC. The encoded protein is CASSQGAPHGYTF.

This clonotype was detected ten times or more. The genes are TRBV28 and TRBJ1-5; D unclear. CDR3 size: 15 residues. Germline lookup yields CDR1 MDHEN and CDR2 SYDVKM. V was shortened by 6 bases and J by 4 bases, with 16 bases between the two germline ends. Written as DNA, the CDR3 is TGTGCCAGCAGCCCAGCCCGGGGAAGGAATCAGCCCCAGCATTTT. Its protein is CASSPARGRNQPQHF.

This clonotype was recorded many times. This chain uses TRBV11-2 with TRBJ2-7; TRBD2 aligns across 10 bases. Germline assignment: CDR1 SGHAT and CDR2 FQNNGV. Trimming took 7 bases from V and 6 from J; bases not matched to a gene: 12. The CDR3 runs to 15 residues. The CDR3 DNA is TGTGCCAGCACCACATCCGTCCAGCGGGAGGGCGAGCAGTACTTC. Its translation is CASTTSVQREGEQYF.

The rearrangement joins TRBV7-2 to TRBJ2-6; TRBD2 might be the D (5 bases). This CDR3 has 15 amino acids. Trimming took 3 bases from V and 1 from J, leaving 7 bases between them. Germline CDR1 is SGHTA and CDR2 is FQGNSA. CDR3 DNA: TGTGCCAGCAGCTTCCGAGGGTCTGGGGCCAACGTCCTGACTTTC. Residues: CASSFRGSGANVLTF.

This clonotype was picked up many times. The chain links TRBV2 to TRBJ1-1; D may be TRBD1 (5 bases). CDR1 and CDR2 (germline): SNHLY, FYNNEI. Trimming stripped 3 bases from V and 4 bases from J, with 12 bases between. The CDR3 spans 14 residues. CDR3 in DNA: TGTGCCAGCAGTGAGGGACCCCCCGGCACTGAAGCTTTCTTT. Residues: CASSEGPPGTEAFF. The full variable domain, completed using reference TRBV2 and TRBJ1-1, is EPEVTQTPSHQVTQMGQEVILRCVPISNHLYFYWYRQILGQKVEFLVSFYNNEISEKSEIFDDQFSVERPDGSNFTLKIRSTKLEDSAMYFCASSEGPPGTEAFFGQGTRLTVV.

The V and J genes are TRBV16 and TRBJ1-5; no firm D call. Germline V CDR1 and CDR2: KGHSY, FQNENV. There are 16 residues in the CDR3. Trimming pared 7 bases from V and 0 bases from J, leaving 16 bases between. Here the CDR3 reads CASMTRPDYSNQPQHF. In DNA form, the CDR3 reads TGTGCCAGCATGACCAGACCAGACTATAGCAATCAGCCCCAGCATTTT.